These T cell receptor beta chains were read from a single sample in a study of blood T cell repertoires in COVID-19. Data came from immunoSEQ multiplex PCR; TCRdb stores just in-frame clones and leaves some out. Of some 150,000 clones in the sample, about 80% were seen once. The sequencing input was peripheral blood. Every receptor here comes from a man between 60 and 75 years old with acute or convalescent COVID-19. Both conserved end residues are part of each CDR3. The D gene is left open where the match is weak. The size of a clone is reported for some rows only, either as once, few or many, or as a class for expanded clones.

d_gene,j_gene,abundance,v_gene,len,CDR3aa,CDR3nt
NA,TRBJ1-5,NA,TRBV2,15,CASSEGQVSNQPQHF,TGTGCCAGCAGTGAAGGACAGGTTAGCAATCAGCCCCAGCATTTT
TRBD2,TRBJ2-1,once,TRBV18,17,CASSVPGLGIKGSEQFF,TGTGCCAGCTCCGTCCCGGGACTAGGGATCAAGGGCAGTGAGCAGTTCTTC
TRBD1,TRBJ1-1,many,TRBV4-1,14,CASSQVTGVNRAFF,TGCGCCAGCAGCCAAGTTACAGGGGTAAATAGGGCTTTCTTT
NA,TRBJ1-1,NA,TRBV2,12,CASSLDRAEAFF,TGTGCCAGCAGTTTAGACAGAGCTGAAGCTTTCTTT
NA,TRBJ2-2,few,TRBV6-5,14,CASGSRPNTGELFF,TGTGCCAGCGGATCGAGGCCGAACACCGGGGAGCTGTTTTTT
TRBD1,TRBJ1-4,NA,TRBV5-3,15,CARSGPRDRVEKLFF,TGTGCCAGAAGCGGGCCCCGGGACAGGGTTGAAAAACTGTTTTTT
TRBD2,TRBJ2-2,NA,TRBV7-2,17,CASSSGLAGGVSGELFF,TGTGCCAGCAGCTCGGGACTAGCGGGAGGGGTGTCCGGGGAGCTGTTTTTT
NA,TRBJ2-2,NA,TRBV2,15,CASSAEGANTGELFF,TGTGCCAGCAGTGCAGAGGGGGCGAACACCGGGGAGCTGTTTTTT
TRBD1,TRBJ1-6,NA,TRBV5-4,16,CASSSDRGPYNSPLHF,TGTGCCAGCAGCTCGGACAGGGGGCCTTATAATTCACCCCTCCACTTT
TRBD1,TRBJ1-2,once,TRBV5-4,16,CASSLEGQGPVYGYTF,TGTGCCAGCAGCTTGGAGGGACAGGGACCGGTCTATGGCTACACCTTC
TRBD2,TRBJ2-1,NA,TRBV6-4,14,CASSRTSITAEQFF,TGTGCCAGCAGTCGGACTAGTATTACCGCCGAGCAGTTCTTC
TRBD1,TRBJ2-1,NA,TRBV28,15,CASSYRGRSYNEQFF,TGTGCCAGCAGTTACAGGGGACGCTCCTACAATGAGCAGTTCTTC
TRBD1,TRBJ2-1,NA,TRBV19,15,CASREGQGPYNEQFF,TGTGCCAGTAGGGAGGGACAGGGGCCCTACAATGAGCAGTTCTTC
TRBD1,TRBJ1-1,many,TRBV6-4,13,CASRLQGDTEAFF,TGTGCCAGCAGATTACAGGGGGACACTGAAGCTTTCTTT
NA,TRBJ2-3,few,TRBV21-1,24,CASSKWGVLPSSTSGRACTDTQYF,TGTGCCAGCAGCAAGTGGGGGGTTCTCCCGTCATCGACTAGCGGGAGGGCCTGCACAGATACGCAGTATTTT
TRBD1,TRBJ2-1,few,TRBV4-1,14,CASSQFDREGEQFF,TGCGCCAGCAGCCAATTTGACAGGGAAGGTGAGCAGTTCTTC
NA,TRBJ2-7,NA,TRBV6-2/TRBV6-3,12,CASSYSRLEQYF,TGTGCCAGCAGTTACTCGAGACTCGAGCAGTACTTC
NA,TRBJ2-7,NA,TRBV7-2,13,CASSMGLHYEQYF,TGTGCCAGCAGCATGGGACTCCACTACGAGCAGTACTTC
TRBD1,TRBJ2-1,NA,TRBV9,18,CASSPIERTGPSHNEQFF,TGTGCCAGCAGCCCGATAGAGCGGACAGGACCTAGCCACAATGAGCAGTTCTTC
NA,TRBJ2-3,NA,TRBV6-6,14,CASRLGGAGDTQYF,TGTGCCAGCAGGCTGGGGGGAGCGGGAGATACGCAGTATTTT
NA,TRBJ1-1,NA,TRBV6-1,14,CASSDWGRGTEAFF,TGTGCCAGCAGTGATTGGGGGCGCGGCACTGAAGCTTTCTTT
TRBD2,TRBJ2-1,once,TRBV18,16,CASSPSLAGGRNEQFF,TGTGCCAGCTCACCATCACTAGCGGGAGGGCGTAATGAGCAGTTCTTC
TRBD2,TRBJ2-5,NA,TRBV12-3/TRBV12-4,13,CASSFSSGETQYF,TGTGCCAGCAGTTTTTCTAGCGGAGAGACCCAGTACTTC
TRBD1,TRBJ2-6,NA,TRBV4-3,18,CASSQTGTGAPGANVLTF,TGCGCCAGCAGCCAAACCGGGACAGGGGCTCCTGGGGCCAACGTCCTGACTTTC
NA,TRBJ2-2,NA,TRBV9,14,CASSVAPAGGELFF,TGTGCCAGCAGCGTAGCTCCGGCGGGAGGGGAGCTGTTTTTT
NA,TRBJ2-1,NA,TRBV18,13,CASSPVGPNEQFF,TGTGCCAGCTCACCGGTGGGGCCCAATGAGCAGTTCTTC
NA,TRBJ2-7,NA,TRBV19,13,CASSLGGTYEQYF,TGTGCCAGTAGTCTAGGCGGAACCTACGAGCAGTACTTC
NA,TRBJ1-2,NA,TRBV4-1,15,CASSQEQATDYGYTF,TGCGCCAGCAGCCAAGAACAGGCAACCGACTATGGCTACACCTTC
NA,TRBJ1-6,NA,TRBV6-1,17,CASSGAGGVSYNSPLHF,TGTGCCAGCAGTGGAGCCGGGGGTGTCTCCTATAATTCACCCCTCCACTTT
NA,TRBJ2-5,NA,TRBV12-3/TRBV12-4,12,CASGYREETQYF,TGTGCCAGCGGATACAGGGAAGAGACCCAGTACTTC
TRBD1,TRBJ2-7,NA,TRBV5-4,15,CASSLEQGPPGEQYF,TGTGCCAGCAGCTTGGAACAGGGGCCCCCCGGCGAGCAGTACTTC
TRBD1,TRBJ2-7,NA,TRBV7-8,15,CASSASLGTAYEQYF,TGTGCCAGCAGCGCAAGCCTCGGGACAGCCTACGAGCAGTACTTC
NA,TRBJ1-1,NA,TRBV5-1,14,CASSQGTGNTEAFF,TGCGCCAGCAGCCAGGGGACGGGGAACACTGAAGCTTTCTTT
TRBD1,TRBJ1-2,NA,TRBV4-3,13,CASSPRDSYGYTF,TGCGCCAGCAGCCCCCGGGACAGCTATGGCTACACCTTC
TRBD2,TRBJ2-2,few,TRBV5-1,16,CASSLETSGLAGELFF,TGCGCCAGCAGCTTGGAGACTAGCGGACTCGCCGGGGAGCTGTTTTTT
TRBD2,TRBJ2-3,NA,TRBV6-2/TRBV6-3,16,CASSYTLYLTGGTQYF,TGTGCCAGCAGTTACACTTTATACTTGACGGGGGGTACGCAGTATTTT
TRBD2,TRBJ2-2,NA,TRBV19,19,CASMGVGSGSPTNTGELFF,TGTGCCAGTATGGGGGTGGGTAGCGGGAGTCCAACGAACACCGGGGAGCTGTTTTTT
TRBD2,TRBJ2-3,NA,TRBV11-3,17,CASSRNSRGAGTDTQYF,TGTGCCAGCAGCCGGAACTCGCGGGGGGCCGGCACAGATACGCAGTATTTT
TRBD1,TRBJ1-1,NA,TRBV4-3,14,CASSQDTGAGEAFF,TGCGCCAGCAGCCAGGATACAGGGGCAGGGGAAGCTTTCTTT
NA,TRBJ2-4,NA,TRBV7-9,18,CASSLGGLGRVSKNIQYF,TGTGCCAGCAGCTTAGGTGGTTTGGGGCGCGTATCCAAAAACATTCAGTACTTC
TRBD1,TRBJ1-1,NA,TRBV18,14,CASSPRTGDTEAFF,TGTGCCAGCTCACCGAGGACAGGGGACACTGAAGCTTTCTTT
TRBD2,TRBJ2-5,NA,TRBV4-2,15,CASSQERGGQETQYF,TGTGCCAGCAGCCAAGAGCGGGGGGGCCAAGAGACCCAGTACTTC
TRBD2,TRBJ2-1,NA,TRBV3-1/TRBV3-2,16,CASSQDPSGRYNEQFF,TGTGCCAGCAGCCAAGATCCTAGCGGGAGATACAATGAGCAGTTCTTC
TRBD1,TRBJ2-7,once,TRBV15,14,CATSMDRGSYEQYF,TGTGCCACCAGCATGGACAGGGGATCCTACGAGCAGTACTTC
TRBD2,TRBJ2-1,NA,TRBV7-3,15,CASSRVAGFVNEQFF,TGTGCCAGTTCTCGAGTAGCGGGTTTTGTCAATGAGCAGTTCTTC
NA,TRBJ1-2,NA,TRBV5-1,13,CASGRVTNYGYTF,TGCGCCAGCGGCAGGGTAACCAACTATGGCTACACCTTC
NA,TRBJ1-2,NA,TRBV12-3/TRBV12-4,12,CASSGLNYGYTF,TGTGCCAGCAGTGGACTGAACTATGGCTACACCTTC
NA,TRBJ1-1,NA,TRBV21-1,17,CASSKPRDRGPNTEAFF,TGTGCCAGCAGCAAGCCGAGGGACAGGGGCCCGAACACTGAAGCTTTCTTT
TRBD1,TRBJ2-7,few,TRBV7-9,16,CASSPRDSQWSYEQYF,TGTGCCAGCAGCCCCCGGGACAGCCAATGGAGCTACGAGCAGTACTTC
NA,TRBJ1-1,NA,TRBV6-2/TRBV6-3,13,CASSYLGRPEAFF,TGTGCCAGCAGTTACTTGGGGAGGCCTGAAGCTTTCTTT
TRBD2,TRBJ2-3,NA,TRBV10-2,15,CASSEALAGVDTQYF,TGCGCCAGCAGTGAGGCGCTAGCGGGGGTAGATACGCAGTATTTT
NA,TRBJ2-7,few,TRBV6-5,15,CASSKRETGGYEQYF,TGTGCCAGCAGTAAGCGCGAGACAGGTGGCTACGAGCAGTACTTC
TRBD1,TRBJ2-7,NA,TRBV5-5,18,CASSLGTAGTGASYEQYF,TGTGCCAGCAGCTTGGGGACGGCAGGGACAGGGGCGTCCTACGAGCAGTACTTC
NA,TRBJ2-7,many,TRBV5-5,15,CASSPALSVGAEQYF,TGTGCCAGCAGCCCGGCATTGAGTGTGGGGGCCGAGCAGTACTTC
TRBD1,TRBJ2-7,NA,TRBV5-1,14,CASSLGQGNSEQYF,TGCGCCAGCAGCTTGGGACAGGGGAACAGCGAGCAGTACTTC
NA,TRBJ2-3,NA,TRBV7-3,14,CASSSRGQTDTQYF,TGTGCCAGCAGCTCCCGTGGACAGACAGATACGCAGTATTTT
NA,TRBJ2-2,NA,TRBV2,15,CASSSGVLNTGELFF,TGTGCCAGCAGTTCGGGGGTACTGAACACCGGGGAGCTGTTTTTT